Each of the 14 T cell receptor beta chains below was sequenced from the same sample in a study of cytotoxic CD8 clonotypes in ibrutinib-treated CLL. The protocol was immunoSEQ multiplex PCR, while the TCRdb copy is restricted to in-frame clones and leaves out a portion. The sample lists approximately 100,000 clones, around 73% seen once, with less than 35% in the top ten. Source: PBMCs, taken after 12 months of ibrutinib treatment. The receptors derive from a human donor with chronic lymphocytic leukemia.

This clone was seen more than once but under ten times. CDR3 in amino acids: CAWRWRGRNTEAFF. The CDR3 coding sequence is TGTGCCTGGAGGTGGAGGGGAAGGAACACTGAAGCTTTCTTT. The chain links TRBV30 to TRBJ1-1, with D maybe TRBD1 (5 bases). The CDR3 loop spans 14 amino acids. V lost 3 bases to trimming and J lost 1 base, with 12 bases between them. The germline CDR1 and CDR2 sequences are GTSNPN and SVGIG (reference sequence).

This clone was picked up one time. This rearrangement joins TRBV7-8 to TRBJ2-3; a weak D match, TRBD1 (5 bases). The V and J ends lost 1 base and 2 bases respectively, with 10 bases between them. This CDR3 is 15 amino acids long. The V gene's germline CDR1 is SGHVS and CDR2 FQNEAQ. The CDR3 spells CASSLEGLHTDTQYF. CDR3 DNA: TGTGCCAGCAGCTTAGAGGGGCTCCACACAGATACGCAGTATTTT.

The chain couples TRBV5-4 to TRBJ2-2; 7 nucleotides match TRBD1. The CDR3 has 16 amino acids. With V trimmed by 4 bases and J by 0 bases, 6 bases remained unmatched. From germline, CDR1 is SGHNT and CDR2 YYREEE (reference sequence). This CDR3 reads CASSPYGTANTGELFF. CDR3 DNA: TGTGCCAGCAGCCCCTACGGGACAGCGAACACCGGGGAGCTGTTTTTT.

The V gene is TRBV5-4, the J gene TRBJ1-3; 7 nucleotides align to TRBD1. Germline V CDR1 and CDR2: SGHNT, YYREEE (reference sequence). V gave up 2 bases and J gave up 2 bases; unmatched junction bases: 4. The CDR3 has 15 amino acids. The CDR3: CASSFDQGAGNTIYF. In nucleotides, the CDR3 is TGTGCCAGCAGCTTTGATCAGGGGGCTGGAAACACCATATATTTT.

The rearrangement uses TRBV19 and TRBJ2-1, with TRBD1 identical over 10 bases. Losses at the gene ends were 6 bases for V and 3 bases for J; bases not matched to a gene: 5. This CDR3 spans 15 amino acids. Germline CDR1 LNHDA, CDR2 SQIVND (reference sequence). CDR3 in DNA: TGTGCCAGTAGGAGGGGGACAGGGGACTACAATGAGCAGTTCTTC. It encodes CASRRGTGDYNEQFF. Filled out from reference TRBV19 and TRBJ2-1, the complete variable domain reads DGGITQSPKYLFRKEGQNVTLSCEQNLNHDAMYWYRQDPGQGLRLIYYSQIVNDFQKGDIAEGYSVSREKKESFPLTVTSAQKNPTAFYLCASRRGTGDYNEQFFGPGTRLTVL.

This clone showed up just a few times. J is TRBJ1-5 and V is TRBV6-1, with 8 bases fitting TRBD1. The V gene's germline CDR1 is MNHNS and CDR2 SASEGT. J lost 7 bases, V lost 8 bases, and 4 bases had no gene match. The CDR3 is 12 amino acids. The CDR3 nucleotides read TGTGCCAGCCAGGACAGGGCCCAGCCCCAGCATTTT. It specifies CASQDRAQPQHF.

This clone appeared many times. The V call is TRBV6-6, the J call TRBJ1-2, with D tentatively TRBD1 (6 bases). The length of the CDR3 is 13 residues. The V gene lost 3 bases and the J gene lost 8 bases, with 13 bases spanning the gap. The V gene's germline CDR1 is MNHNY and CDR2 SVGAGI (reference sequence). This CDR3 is CASSYGQLTGYTF. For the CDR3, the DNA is TGTGCCAGCAGTTATGGACAGCTGACCGGCTACACCTTC.

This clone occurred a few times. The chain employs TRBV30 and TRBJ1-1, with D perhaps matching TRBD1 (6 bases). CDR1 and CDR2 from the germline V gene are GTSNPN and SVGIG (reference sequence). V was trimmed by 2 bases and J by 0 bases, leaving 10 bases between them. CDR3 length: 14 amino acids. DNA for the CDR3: TGTGCCTGGAGTTTCGGACAGATGAACACTGAAGCTTTCTTT. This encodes CAWSFGQMNTEAFF.

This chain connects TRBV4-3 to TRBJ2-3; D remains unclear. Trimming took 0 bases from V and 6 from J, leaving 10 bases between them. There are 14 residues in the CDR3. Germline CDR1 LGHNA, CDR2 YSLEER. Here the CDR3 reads CASSQEGPWDTQYF. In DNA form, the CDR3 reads TGCGCCAGCAGCCAAGAGGGTCCGTGGGATACGCAGTATTTT.

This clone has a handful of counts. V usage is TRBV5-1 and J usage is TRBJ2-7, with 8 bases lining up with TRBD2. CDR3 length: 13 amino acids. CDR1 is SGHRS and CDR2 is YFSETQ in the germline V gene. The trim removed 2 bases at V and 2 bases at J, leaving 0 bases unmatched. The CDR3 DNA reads TGCGCCAGCAGCTTTAGCGGGACCTACGAGCAGTACTTC. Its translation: CASSFSGTYEQYF.

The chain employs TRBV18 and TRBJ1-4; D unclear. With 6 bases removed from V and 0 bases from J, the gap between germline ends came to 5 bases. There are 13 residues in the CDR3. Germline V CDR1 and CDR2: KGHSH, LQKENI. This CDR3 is CASSSPTNEKLFF. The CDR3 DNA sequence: TGTGCCAGCTCGTCACCAACTAATGAAAAACTGTTTTTT.

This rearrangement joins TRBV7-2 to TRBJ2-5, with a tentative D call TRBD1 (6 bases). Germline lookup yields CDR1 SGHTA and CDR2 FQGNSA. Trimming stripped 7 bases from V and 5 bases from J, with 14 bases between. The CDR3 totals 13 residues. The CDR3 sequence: CASTLQRGETQYF. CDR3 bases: TGTGCCAGCACTCTACAGAGGGGGGAGACCCAGTACTTC.

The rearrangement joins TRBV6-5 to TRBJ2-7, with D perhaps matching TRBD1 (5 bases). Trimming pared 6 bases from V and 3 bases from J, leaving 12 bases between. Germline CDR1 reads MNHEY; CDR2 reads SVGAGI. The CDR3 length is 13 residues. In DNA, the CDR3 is TGTGCCAGCAGGACTCTGGGGCACTACGAGCAGTACTTC. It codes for CASRTLGHYEQYF.

Written as DNA, the CDR3 is TGTGCCAGCAGTTTAGAGGGACTAGCGGGGCGCAATGAGCAGTTCTTC. This codes for CASSLEGLAGRNEQFF. V gene TRBV27 combines with J gene TRBJ2-1; 13 nucleotides match TRBD2. The germline CDR1 and CDR2 sequences are MNHEY and SMNVEV (reference sequence). This CDR3 has 16 amino acids. The V gene end was trimmed by 2 bases and the J gene end by 6 bases; junction bases not matched to a gene: 4.